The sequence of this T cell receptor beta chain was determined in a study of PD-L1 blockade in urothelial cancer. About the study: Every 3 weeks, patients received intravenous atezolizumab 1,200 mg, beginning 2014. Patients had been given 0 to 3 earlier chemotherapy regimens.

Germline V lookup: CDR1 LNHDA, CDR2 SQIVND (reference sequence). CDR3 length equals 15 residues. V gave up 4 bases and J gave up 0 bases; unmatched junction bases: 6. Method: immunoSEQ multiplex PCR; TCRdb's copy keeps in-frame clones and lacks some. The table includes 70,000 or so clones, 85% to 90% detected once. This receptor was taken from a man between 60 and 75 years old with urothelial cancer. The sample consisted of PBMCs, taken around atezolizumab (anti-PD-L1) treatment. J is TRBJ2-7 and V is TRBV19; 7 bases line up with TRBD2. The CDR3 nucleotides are TGTGCCAGTAGTACCAGCGGGACCAGCTCCTACGAGCAGTACTTC. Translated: CASSTSGTSSYEQYF.